One and the same sample provided the 32 T cell receptor beta chains below, sequenced in a study of blood T cells in healthy people across ages. Combining a sample-barcoded 5' primer with a J-beta primer mix, a second PCR ran for about 7 to 11 cycles. Using its own MiXCR run on the 5' RACE reads, TCRdb lists one record per CDR3 protein. Counted here are roughly 800,000 distinct CDR3 sequences, under 30% occurring once; the ten biggest clones make up around 2.9%. The sample also formed part of further work on T cells of mothers and their children.

The sample comprised blood. These TCRs come from a boy aged 10-17 years in good health.

V gene TRBV29-1 combines with J gene TRBJ2-5, with D perhaps TRBD1 or TRBD2 (5 bases each). CDR3 length equals 14 residues. The V and J ends lost 3 bases and 9 bases respectively, with 20 bases between them. The germline V gene encodes CDR1 SQVTM and CDR2 ANQGSEA. This CDR3 reads CSVDGDSRAGAQYF. In DNA form, the CDR3 reads TGCAGCGTTGACGGTGACAGCCGAGCCGGGGCCCAGTACTTC.

This clonotype was counted only a few times. The chain combines TRBV7-9 with TRBJ1-6; 7 bases align to TRBD1. Unmatched junction bases numbered 9, after V lost 8 bases and J lost 5 bases. The CDR3 is 15 amino acids. Germline V gene sequence: CDR1 SEHNR, CDR2 FQNEAQ (reference sequence). The CDR3 nucleotides are TGTGCCAGCGGCACTACAGGGGTTGATAATTCACCCCTCCACTTT. Residues: CASGTTGVDNSPLHF.

This chain links TRBV20-1 with TRBJ1-6; D is possibly TRBD1 (5 bases). Between the trimmed V and J ends, which lost 7 bases and 8 bases, there was a span of 12 bases. The germline CDR1 and CDR2 sequences are DFQATT and SNEGSKA (reference sequence). This CDR3 contains 12 residues. CDR3 bases: TGCAGTGGGGGGGGGTTAGATTCACCCCTCCACTTT. Translating gives CSGGGLDSPLHF.

The rearrangement links TRBV6-4 to TRBJ2-5, with TRBD1 as a possible D gene (6 bases). The DNA end lines up better with TRBJ2-7; the J call may be wrong. Germline assignment: CDR1 MRHNA and CDR2 SNTAGT. The CDR3 runs 17 residues. The CDR3, as DNA: TGTGCCAGCAGTGACTTCTTCAGGGGACCCAACCACTACGAGCAGTACTTC. It codes for CASSDFFRGPNHYEQYF.

The chain is built from TRBV7-2 and TRBJ1-2; D unclear. This CDR3 region has 15 residues. Germline CDR1 and CDR2: SGHTA and FQGNSA. The V and J ends lost 4 bases and 4 bases respectively, with 16 bases between them. This chain's CDR3 is CASSSDISVPYGYTF. DNA of the CDR3: TGTGCCAGCAGCTCAGACATCTCAGTTCCCTATGGCTACACCTTC.

V and J are TRBV12-3 or TRBV12-4 and TRBJ2-5; the match to TRBD2 covers 8 bases. V lost 5 bases to trimming and J lost 4 bases; unmatched junction nucleotides: 9. CDR3 length: 15 amino acids. The CDR3 loop reads CASSREGTLGETQYF. The DNA of the CDR3 is TGTGCCAGCAGTCGGGAGGGCACCCTAGGAGAGACCCAGTACTTC.

The chain recombines TRBV19 with TRBJ1-2; D not resolved. The CDR3 covers 12 residues. V was trimmed by 3 bases and J by 3 bases, leaving 5 bases between them. The V gene's germline CDR1 is LNHDA and CDR2 SQIVND (reference sequence). The CDR3 is CASSIWYYGYTF. The DNA of the CDR3 is TGTGCCAGTAGTATCTGGTACTATGGCTACACCTTC.

In this sample, this clonotype turned up many times. V usage is TRBV5-6 and J usage is TRBJ2-5; 7 nucleotides match TRBD1. V shed 2 bases and J 3 bases; nucleotides not matched to a gene: 1. There are 13 residues in the CDR3. Germline CDR1 is SGHDT and CDR2 is YYEEEE. The CDR3 nucleotides are TGTGCCAGCAGCTTTGACAGGGAAGAGACCCAGTACTTC. It specifies CASSFDREETQYF.

The J gene is TRBJ2-7, the V gene TRBV6-2 or TRBV6-3; D possibly matches TRBD1 or TRBD2 (5 bases each). The better agreement between TRBJ2-1 and the DNA end casts doubt on the J call. Germline CDR1 and CDR2: MNHEY and SVGEGT. The CDR3 is 15 amino acids. The CDR3 here is CASSLRDGIYNEQFF. CDR3 bases: TGTGCCAGCAGTCTCCGGGACGGAATATACAATGAGCAGTTCTTC.

This sequence joins TRBV2 and TRBJ2-5, with a tentative D call TRBD1 (6 bases). With the DNA end fitting TRBJ2-7 better, the J assignment may be wrong. CDR1 and CDR2 from the germline V gene are SNHLY and FYNNEI. This CDR3 contains 13 residues. The CDR3 here is CASRPWTAYEQYF. The CDR3 bases are TGTGCCAGCAGGCCCTGGACAGCCTACGAGCAGTACTTC.

About this clonotype: Relative to the germline gene, one junction end is altered; a read error may explain this. This chain links TRBV20-1 with TRBJ2-7; 9 bases map to TRBD1. This CDR3 has 14 residues. From germline, CDR1 is DFQATT and CDR2 SNEGSKA (reference sequence). The CDR3 region is CGARDQTGGYEQYF. In DNA, the CDR3 is TGCGGTGCTAGAGATCAGACAGGGGGTTACGAGCAGTACTTC.

This clonotype was detected a few times. The rearrangement joins TRBV9 to TRBJ2-3; maybe TRBD2 (5 bases). V was clipped by 3 bases and J by 0 bases, with 8 bases between them. The germline V gene encodes CDR1 SGDLS and CDR2 YYNGEE. The CDR3 length is 14 residues. CDR3 sequence (DNA): TGTGCCAGCAGCGCCACGGGGAGCACAGATACGCAGTATTTT. Translation: CASSATGSTDTQYF. Using reference TRBV9 and TRBJ2-3 for the parts outside the CDR3, the full variable domain is DSGVTQTPKHLITATGQRVTLRCSPRSGDLSVYWYQQSLDQGLQFLIQYYNGEERAKGNILERFSAQQFPDLHSELNLSSLELGDSALYFCASSATGSTDTQYFGPGTRLTVL.

A note on this clonotype: A read error may account for a junction end that differs from germline. This chain links TRBV10-3 with TRBJ2-5; 7 nucleotides line up with TRBD1. Per the germline V gene, CDR1 is ENHRY and CDR2 is SYGVKD. The CDR3 runs to 15 residues. The DNA for the CDR3 is TGTGCCATCAGTGAGTCTCCGGACAGGAAAGAGACACAGTACTTC. Translation gives CAISESPDRKETQYF.

With regard to this clonotype: This may stem from a read error, because a much larger clone lies one nucleotide away. The chain carries TRBV12-3 or TRBV12-4 and TRBJ2-5, with D perhaps matching TRBD2 (6 bases). The length of the CDR3 is 14 residues. In nucleotides, the CDR3 is TGTGCCAGCAGTTTAAGCGGGCTGCAAGAGCCCCAGTACTTC. Its protein is CASSLSGLQEPQYF.

This clonotype was found many times. The J gene is TRBJ2-5, the V gene TRBV24-1; 11 bases are a match to TRBD1. The DNA end favors TRBJ2-1, so the J call may be wrong. Germline V gene lookup returns CDR1 KGHDR and CDR2 SFDVKD. The CDR3 is 12 amino acids. The CDR3 bases are TGTGCCACCGGACAGGGGGCAGGTGAGCAGTTCTTC. Translating it yields CATGQGAGEQFF.

CDR3 residues: CASSISPRAGAGELFF. The CDR3 coding sequence is TGTGCCAGCAGCATCTCGCCCAGGGCGGGCGCCGGGGAGCTGTTTTTT. The chain carries TRBV5-5 and TRBJ2-2, with D perhaps assigned TRBD1 or TRBD2 (5 bases each). Trimming shortened V by 4 bases and J by 6 bases, and 19 bases separated the two germline ends. Germline V gene data show CDR1 as SGHKS and CDR2 as YYEKEE (reference sequence). The CDR3 covers 16 residues.

This clonotype was detected only a few times. V gene TRBV6-5 combines with J gene TRBJ1-2; D possibly corresponds to TRBD1 (6 bases). The V end lost 2 bases, the J end lost 8 bases, and 12 bases lay between the germline ends. The CDR3 consists of 13 residues. The V gene's germline CDR1 is MNHEY and CDR2 SVGAGI. The CDR3 DNA follows: TGTGCCAGCAGTTACAGGACAGAGGGGGGCTACACCTTC. This sequence encodes CASSYRTEGGYTF.

This clonotype was seen more than once but under ten times. The V gene is TRBV5-1, the J gene TRBJ2-4; TRBD1 matches at 9 bases. The CDR3 contains 16 residues. V trimming: 2 bases; J trimming: 3 bases; junction bases outside the gene matches: 6. The germline gives CDR1 SGHRS, CDR2 YFSETQ. The CDR3 is CASSFTGGAGKNIQYF. CDR3 DNA sequence: TGCGCCAGCAGCTTTACAGGGGGCGCAGGCAAAAACATTCAGTACTTC.

The rearrangement joins TRBV11-2 to TRBJ2-5, with D hard to call. CDR1 and CDR2 (germline): SGHAT, FQNNGV. The ends were cut back, 1 base at V and 1 base at J, with 7 bases in the middle. This CDR3 is 14 amino acids long. The CDR3 bases are TGTGCCAGCAGCTTAGTGCGACTCCAAGAGACCCAGTACTTC. Its protein product is CASSLVRLQETQYF.

This chain connects TRBV5-1 to TRBJ1-5; D gene ambiguous. The CDR3 is 14 residues long. V was cut by 4 bases and J by 4 bases, with 12 bases left in between. The germline V gene encodes CDR1 SGHRS and CDR2 YFSETQ. CDR3 region: CASSMERPNQPQHF. CDR3 nucleotide sequence: TGCGCCAGCAGCATGGAACGACCAAATCAGCCCCAGCATTTT.

This clonotype has only a few counts. The chain uses TRBV4-2 and TRBJ2-7; 8 bases agree with TRBD1. Per germline, CDR1 LGHNA and CDR2 YNFKEQ. This CDR3 comprises 15 residues. V dropped 4 bases and J dropped 9; count of bases not matched to a gene: 14. The CDR3 sequence: CASSRRQDREYGQYF. CDR3 nucleotide sequence: TGTGCCAGCAGCCGCAGGCAGGACAGGGAATATGGGCAGTACTTC.

This clonotype was counted many times. The rearrangement uses TRBV29-1 and TRBJ2-5, with 13 bases that match TRBD2. The CDR3 has 14 residues. Germline values: CDR1 SQVTM, CDR2 ANQGSEA. The V gene end was trimmed by 4 bases and the J gene end by 5 bases; junction bases not matched to a gene: 4. CDR3 in DNA: TGCAGCGTTGGGGGACTAGCGGGGAGGGAGACCCAGTACTTC. Protein sequence: CSVGGLAGRETQYF.

This clonotype was counted only a few times. V and J are TRBV20-1 and TRBJ1-2; TRBD1 might be the D (6 bases). The ends were cut back, 5 bases at V and 4 bases at J, with 20 bases in the middle. The CDR3 runs 15 residues. Per the germline V gene, CDR1 is DFQATT and CDR2 is SNEGSKA (reference sequence). The DNA of the CDR3 is TGCAGTGCTCGGATTGAGGGGGGCTATATCTATGGCTACACCTTC. Protein product: CSARIEGGYIYGYTF.

This clonotype appeared a few times. V is TRBV7-9 and J is TRBJ2-7; 9 bases align to TRBD1. The germline V gene encodes CDR1 SEHNR and CDR2 FQNEAQ (reference sequence). The CDR3 is 15 residues long. V shed 5 bases, J shed 6 bases, and the junction held 11 bases outside the gene matches. CDR3 DNA: TGTGCCAGCAGCAACGCGGGGACAGGGTCCGTCGAGCAGTACTTC. This encodes CASSNAGTGSVEQYF.

The table lists this clonotype with a few counts. The chain employs TRBV10-3 and TRBJ2-2; TRBD2 aligns across 10 bases. This CDR3 has 14 amino acids. CDR1 ENHRY and CDR2 SYGVKD come from the germline V gene. Trimming took 10 bases from V and 5 from J; bases not matched to a gene: 7. In nucleotides, the CDR3 is TGTGCCACCCGAGCGGGGGGGCGTACCGGGGAGCTGTTTTTT. Protein: CATRAGGRTGELFF.

The V call is TRBV6-1, the J call TRBJ1-1, with 8 bases lining up with TRBD1. Germline loops: CDR1 MNHNS, CDR2 SASEGT. CDR3 length: 15 amino acids. After removal of 4 bases from V and 4 bases from J, the junction contained 8 bases not matched to a gene. CDR3 region: CASSVPCRGLTEAFF. Written as DNA, the CDR3 is TGTGCCAGCAGTGTCCCCTGCAGGGGGCTCACTGAAGCTTTCTTT.

The chain employs TRBV12-3 or TRBV12-4 and TRBJ2-7; D is possibly TRBD1 or TRBD2 (6 bases each). CDR3 length: 13 amino acids. The ends were cut back, 7 bases at V and 5 bases at J, with 15 bases in the middle. The CDR3 spells CASTSPGGHEQYF. DNA for the CDR3: TGTGCCAGCACTAGTCCTGGGGGGCACGAGCAGTACTTC.

The chain is built from TRBV7-9 and TRBJ1-1; unclear D gene. The V end was cut by 3 bases, the J end by 3 bases, with 8 bases between. Germline V CDR1 and CDR2: SEHNR, FQNEAQ (reference sequence). CDR3 length equals 13 residues. CDR3 in amino acids: CASSFGTDTEAFF. The CDR3 coding sequence is TGTGCCAGCAGCTTTGGAACGGACACTGAAGCTTTCTTT.

Turning to this clonotype: Germline and junction disagree at one end, which may indicate a read error. The V call is TRBV19, the J call TRBJ2-3; D could derive from TRBD1 or TRBD2 (5 bases each). CDR3 length equals 14 residues. Germline-derived CDR1 and CDR2 are LNHDA and SQIVND (reference sequence). DNA for the CDR3: TGTGCCAGTAGTATTACACGGTCGGCCGGGACGCGGTATTTT. Encoded protein: CASSITRSAGTRYF.

The chain has TRBV7-8 and TRBJ2-2; D uncertain. The CDR3 spans 15 residues. Trimming shortened V by 1 base and J by 3 bases, and 9 bases separated the two germline ends. CDR1 SGHVS and CDR2 FQNEAQ come from the germline V gene. For the CDR3, the DNA is TGTGCCAGCAGCTTAGACACCCTCTACACCGGGGAGCTGTTTTTT. Protein: CASSLDTLYTGELFF. The full variable domain, with the rest looked up from reference TRBV7-8 and TRBJ2-2, is GAGVSQSPRYKVAKRGQDVALRCDPISGHVSLFWYQQALGQGPEFLTYFQNEAQLDKSGLPSDRFFAERPEGSVSTLKIQRTQQEDSAVYLCASSLDTLYTGELFFGEGSRLTVL.

This clonotype has more than one count but fewer than ten. DNA for the CDR3: TGCAGCGTTGCCCCCCTACTAGCGAAAGAGACCCAGTACTTC. This sequence encodes CSVAPLLAKETQYF. The chain carries TRBV29-1 and TRBJ2-5, with TRBD2 matching over 7 bases. The CDR3 sequence is 14 residues long. The germline CDR1 and CDR2 sequences are SQVTM and ANQGSEA. The trim removed 4 bases at V and 3 bases at J, leaving 8 bases unmatched.

The gene calls are TRBV5-1 and TRBJ2-2, with D maybe TRBD2 (6 bases). V was shortened by 0 bases and J by 1 base, with 13 bases between the two germline ends. The CDR3 extends over 17 amino acids. Germline V gene lookup returns CDR1 SGHRS and CDR2 YFSETQ. In DNA form, the CDR3 reads TGCGCCAGCAGCTTGGTTACCGGGGGAAGGAACACCGGGGAGCTGTTTTTT. It specifies CASSLVTGGRNTGELFF.